These 5 T cell receptor beta chains were all obtained from the same sample, sequenced in a study of blood T cell repertoires in COVID-19. This table comes from immunoSEQ multiplex PCR, and its TCRdb copy is limited to in-frame clones, with some not included. Of over 200,000 clones listed, about four fifths were seen once; the top ten hold under 2%. Sample: PBMCs or T cells enriched from blood (not recorded which). The receptors derive from a man aged 60 to 75 who had recovered from COVID-19.

The rearrangement uses TRBV25-1 and TRBJ1-1, with 11 bases matching TRBD1. The germline V gene encodes CDR1 MGHDK and CDR2 SYGVNS. V trimming: 4 bases; J trimming: 10 bases; junction bases outside the gene matches: 11. The CDR3 is made up of 15 amino acids. The CDR3 sequence is CASSAPGQGASVAFF. Here the CDR3 DNA reads TGTGCCAGCAGTGCCCCAGGACAGGGGGCGAGTGTAGCTTTCTTT. The whole variable domain, filled in from reference TRBV25-1 and TRBJ1-1, reads EADIYQTPRYLVIGTGKKITLECSQTMGHDKMYWYQQDPGMELHLIHYSYGVNSTEKGDLSSESTVSRIRTEHFPLTLESARPSHTSQYLCASSAPGQGASVAFFGQGTRLTVV.

V gene TRBV4-3 combines with J gene TRBJ1-3; 8 bases are a match to TRBD1. V shed 2 bases, J shed 2 bases, and the junction held 2 bases outside the gene matches. CDR1 is LGHNA and CDR2 is YSLEER in the germline V gene. This CDR3 has 15 residues. The CDR3 region is CASSQTDRAGNTIYF. The CDR3 region has the DNA TGCGCCAGCAGCCAAACGGACAGGGCTGGAAACACCATATATTTT.

This clone was counted once. The CDR3 nucleotides read TGTGCCAGCAGCTTAGCTCCAGCGGGGGGATCTCGGGAGCTGTTTTTT. Its protein is CASSLAPAGGSRELFF. J is TRBJ2-2 and V is TRBV7-2; TRBD2 matches at 9 bases. Germline CDR1 is SGHTA and CDR2 is FQGNSA. V lost 0 bases to trimming and J lost 9 bases; unmatched junction nucleotides: 8. CDR3 length: 16 amino acids. Based on the CDR3 plus reference TRBV7-2 and TRBJ2-2, the full variable domain is GAGVSQSPSNKVTEKGKDVELRCDPISGHTALYWYRQSLGQGLEFLIYFQGNSAPDKSGLPSDRFSAERTGGSVSTLTIQRTQQEDSAVYLCASSLAPAGGSRELFFGEGSRLTVL.

The chain joins TRBV7-6 to TRBJ2-2, with 7 nucleotides matching TRBD1. Per germline, CDR1 SGHVS and CDR2 FNYEAQ. The V gene end was trimmed by 1 base and the J gene end by 1 base; junction bases not matched to a gene: 6. CDR3 size: 17 residues. The CDR3 spells CASSLEVGTVNTGELFF. CDR3 in DNA: TGTGCCAGCAGCTTAGAGGTCGGGACAGTGAACACCGGGGAGCTGTTTTTT.

The chain joins TRBV12-3 or TRBV12-4 to TRBJ2-1, with TRBD1 as a possible D gene (5 bases). The CDR3 covers 13 residues. V lost 5 bases, J lost 4 bases, and 9 bases lay in between. The DNA of the CDR3 is TGTGCCAGCAGTAAGACAGCATACAATGAGCAGTTCTTC. The encoded protein is CASSKTAYNEQFF.